The text below deals with one TCR beta chain. Its antigen remains undetermined. No base qualities exist here, and no much larger clone lies one base off it. Controls underwent colonoscopy for suspected IBD, had macroscopically and histologically normal endoscopy, and were not diagnosed with IBD within the following year. A blood sample was drawn at the time of the colonoscopy. The Wizard kit (Promega) was used to extract genomic DNA from the blood and intestinal samples. Using the immunoSEQ TRB Survey service, rearranged CDR3 beta regions were amplified from genomic DNA with multiplex V and J primers. To keep depth equal across samples, survey-level sequencing depth of up to 500,000 reads per sample was applied. Libraries were purified, pooled and sequenced on Illumina technology. From the authors' description of their analysis: Productive clonality, sample overlap, pairwise scatters, CDR3 beta length, V/D/J gene usage and productiveness were all assessed with the immunoSEQ online tools. Calculated diversity was defined as the number of unique rearrangements divided by total templates, multiplied by 100, and Shannon and Simpson indices were computed as well. Principal component analysis was performed on Z-score normalized data with the R prcomp function and the ggbiplot package. Morisita's index was used to measure clonal overlap between blood and rectum within each subject. TCRdb limited this immuneACCESS table to in-frame rearrangements with V and J called. A share of clones is missing; checked studies link under half to unresolved V genes, and the rest is unexplained. The V and J calls and clone size come from that table; D and trimming were worked out from the DNA. This sample lists tens of thousands of clones; 87% were detected once. The ten top clones hold about 1.5% of the sample.

The entry originates in a study of pediatric ulcerative colitis (dated by TCRdb to between 2018 and 2021). About the full investigation: About nine newly diagnosed, treatment-naive pediatric ulcerative colitis patients and four non-IBD control children each provided paired blood and rectal samples. The full study reports these points: Controls, mild-moderate and acute severe colitis patients were separated by rectal repertoire features, and reduced rectal diversity due to clonal expansions was observed in acute severe colitis. For technical reasons, the blood samples of a couple of patients yielded substantially fewer templates, so those samples were excluded from the blood-rectal overlap analysis. The healthy control group was small, consisting of only a handful of individuals. Because the repertoires came from total lymphocyte DNA, rare subsets such as regulatory T cells may have patterns that are not reflected. Two rectal CDR3 clonotypes were present in all ulcerative colitis patients and in none of the controls. Significantly higher autologous blood-rectal clonal overlap was found in ulcerative colitis patients than in controls, which suggested increased T cell trafficking to inflamed tissue.

The sequence was collected from a boy aged 10-17 years who was a control in a study of pediatric ulcerative colitis. The material sequenced was blood.

CDR3 loop: CASSHSDWATGELFF. The base sequence is TGTGCCAGCAGCCATTCGGACTGGGCGACCGGGGAGCTGTTTTTT. The sequence links TRBV16 to TRBJ2-2, with TRBD2 perhaps the D gene, on 5 matching bases. Per the germline V gene, KGHSY is the CDR1 and FQNENV is the CDR2. The CDR3 has 15 amino acids, counting the end cysteine and phenylalanine. Only the CDR3 DNA stays, 45 bases, in frame from base 1. V is cut by 3 bases and J by 5 bases, and the space between the germline ends is 13 bases.